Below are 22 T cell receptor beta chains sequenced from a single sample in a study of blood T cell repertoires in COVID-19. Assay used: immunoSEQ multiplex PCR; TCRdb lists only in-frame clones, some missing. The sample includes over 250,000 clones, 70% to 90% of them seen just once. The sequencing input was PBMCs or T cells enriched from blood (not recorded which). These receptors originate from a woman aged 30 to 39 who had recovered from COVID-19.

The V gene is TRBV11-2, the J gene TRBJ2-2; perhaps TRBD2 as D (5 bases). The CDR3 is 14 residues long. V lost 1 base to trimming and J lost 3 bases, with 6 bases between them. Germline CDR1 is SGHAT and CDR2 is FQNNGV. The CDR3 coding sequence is TGTGCCAGCAGCTTAGGGGGAGACACCGGGGAGCTGTTTTTT. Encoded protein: CASSLGGDTGELFF.

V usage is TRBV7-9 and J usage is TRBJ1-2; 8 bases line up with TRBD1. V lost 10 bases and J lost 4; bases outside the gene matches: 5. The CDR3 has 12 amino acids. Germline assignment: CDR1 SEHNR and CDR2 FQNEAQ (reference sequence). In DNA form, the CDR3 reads TGTGCCACCGACGGACAGGGCTATGGCTACACCTTC. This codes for CATDGQGYGYTF.

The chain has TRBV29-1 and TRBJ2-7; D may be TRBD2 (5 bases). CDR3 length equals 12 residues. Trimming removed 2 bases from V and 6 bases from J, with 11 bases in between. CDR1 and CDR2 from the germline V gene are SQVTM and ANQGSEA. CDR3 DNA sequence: TGCAGCGTTGAAAGGCAGGCGGGCGAGCAGTACTTC. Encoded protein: CSVERQAGEQYF.

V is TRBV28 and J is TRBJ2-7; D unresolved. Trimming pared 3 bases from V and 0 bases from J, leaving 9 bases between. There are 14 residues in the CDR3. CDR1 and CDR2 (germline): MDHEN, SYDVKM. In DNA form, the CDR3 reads TGTGCCAGCAGTTTGAGGCTGAGCTCCTACGAGCAGTACTTC. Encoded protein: CASSLRLSSYEQYF.

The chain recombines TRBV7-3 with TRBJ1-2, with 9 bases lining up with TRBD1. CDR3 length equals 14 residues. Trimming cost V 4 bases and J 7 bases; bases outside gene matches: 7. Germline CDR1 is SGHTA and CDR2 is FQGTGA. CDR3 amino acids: CASSYRTGEGGYTF. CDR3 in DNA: TGTGCCAGCAGCTACAGGACAGGGGAGGGTGGCTACACCTTC.

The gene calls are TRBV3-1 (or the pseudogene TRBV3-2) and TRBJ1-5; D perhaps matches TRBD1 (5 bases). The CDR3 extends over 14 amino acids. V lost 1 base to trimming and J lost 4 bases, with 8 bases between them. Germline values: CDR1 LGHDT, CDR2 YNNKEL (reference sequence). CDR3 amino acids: CASSQAGLNQPQHF. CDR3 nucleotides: TGTGCCAGCAGCCAAGCAGGGCTTAATCAGCCCCAGCATTTT.

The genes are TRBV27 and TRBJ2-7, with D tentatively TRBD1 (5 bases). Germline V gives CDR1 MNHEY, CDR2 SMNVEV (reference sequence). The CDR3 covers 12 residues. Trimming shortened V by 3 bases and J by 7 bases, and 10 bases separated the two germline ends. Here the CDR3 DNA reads TGTGCCAGCAGTTTTAAGGGGTGGGAGCAGTACTTC. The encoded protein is CASSFKGWEQYF.

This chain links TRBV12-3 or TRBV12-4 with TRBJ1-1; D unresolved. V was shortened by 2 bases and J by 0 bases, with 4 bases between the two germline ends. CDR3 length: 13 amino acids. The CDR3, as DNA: TGTGCCAGCAGTTTATTAGTGAACACTGAAGCTTTCTTT. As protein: CASSLLVNTEAFF.

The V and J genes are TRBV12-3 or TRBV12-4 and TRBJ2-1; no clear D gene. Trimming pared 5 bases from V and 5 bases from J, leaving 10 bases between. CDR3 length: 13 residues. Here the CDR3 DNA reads TGTGCCAGCAGTACTCTAATGGACAATGAGCAGTTCTTC. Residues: CASSTLMDNEQFF.

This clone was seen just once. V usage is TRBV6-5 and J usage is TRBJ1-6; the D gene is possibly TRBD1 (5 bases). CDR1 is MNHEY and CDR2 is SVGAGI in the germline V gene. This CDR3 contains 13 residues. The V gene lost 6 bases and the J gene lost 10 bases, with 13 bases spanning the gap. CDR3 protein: CASSLQVRSPLHF. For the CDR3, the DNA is TGTGCCAGCAGCTTACAGGTGCGGTCACCCCTCCACTTT.

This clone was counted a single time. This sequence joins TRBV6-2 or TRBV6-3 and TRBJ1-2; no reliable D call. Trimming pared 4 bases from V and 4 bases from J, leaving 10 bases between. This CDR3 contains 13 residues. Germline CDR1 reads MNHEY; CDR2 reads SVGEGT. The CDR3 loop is CASSWAAGYGYTF. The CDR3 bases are TGTGCCAGCAGTTGGGCCGCCGGCTATGGCTACACCTTC.

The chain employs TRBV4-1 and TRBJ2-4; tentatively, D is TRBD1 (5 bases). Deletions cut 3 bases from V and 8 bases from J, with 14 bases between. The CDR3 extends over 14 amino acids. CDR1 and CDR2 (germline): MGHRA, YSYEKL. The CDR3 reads CASSQGPTPDIQYF. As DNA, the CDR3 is TGCGCCAGCAGCCAGGGGCCGACGCCGGACATTCAGTACTTC.

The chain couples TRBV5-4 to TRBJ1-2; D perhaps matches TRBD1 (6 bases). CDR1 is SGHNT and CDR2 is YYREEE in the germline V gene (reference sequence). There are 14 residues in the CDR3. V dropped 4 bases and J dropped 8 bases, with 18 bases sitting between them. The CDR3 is CASSPLGGAGGYTF. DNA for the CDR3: TGTGCCAGCAGCCCGCTGGGGGGGGCGGGGGGCTACACCTTC.

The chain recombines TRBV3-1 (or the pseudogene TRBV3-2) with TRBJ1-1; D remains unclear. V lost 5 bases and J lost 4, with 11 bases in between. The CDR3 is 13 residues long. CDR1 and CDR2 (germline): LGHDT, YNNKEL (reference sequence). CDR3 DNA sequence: TGTGCCAGCAGCGGTAGAGGTGGCACTGAAGCTTTCTTT. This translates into CASSGRGGTEAFF.

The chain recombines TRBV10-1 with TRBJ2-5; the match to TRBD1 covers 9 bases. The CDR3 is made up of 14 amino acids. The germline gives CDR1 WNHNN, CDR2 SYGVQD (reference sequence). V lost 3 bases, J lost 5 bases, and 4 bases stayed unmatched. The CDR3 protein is CASSEQGAGETQYF. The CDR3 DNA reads TGCGCCAGCAGTGAACAGGGGGCCGGGGAGACCCAGTACTTC.

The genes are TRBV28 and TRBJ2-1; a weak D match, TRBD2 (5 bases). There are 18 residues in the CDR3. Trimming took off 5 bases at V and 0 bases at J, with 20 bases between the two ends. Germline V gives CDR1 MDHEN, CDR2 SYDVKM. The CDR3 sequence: CASSRTPPGISSYNEQFF. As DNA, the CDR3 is TGTGCCAGCAGTCGAACCCCCCCCGGGATTAGCTCCTACAATGAGCAGTTCTTC.

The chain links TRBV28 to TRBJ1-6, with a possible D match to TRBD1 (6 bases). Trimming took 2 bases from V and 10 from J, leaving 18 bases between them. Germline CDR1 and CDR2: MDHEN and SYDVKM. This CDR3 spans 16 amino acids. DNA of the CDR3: TGTGCCAGCAGTTTAGTCCAGTACAGGGCCAGATCACCCCTCCACTTT. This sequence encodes CASSLVQYRARSPLHF.

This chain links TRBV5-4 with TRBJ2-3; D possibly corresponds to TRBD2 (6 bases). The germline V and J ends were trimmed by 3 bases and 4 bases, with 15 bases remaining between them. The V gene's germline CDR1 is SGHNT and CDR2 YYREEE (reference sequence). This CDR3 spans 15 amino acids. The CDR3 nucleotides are TGTGCCAGCAGCTCGGTAGCGGTGGCCCCAGATACGCAGTATTTT. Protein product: CASSSVAVAPDTQYF.

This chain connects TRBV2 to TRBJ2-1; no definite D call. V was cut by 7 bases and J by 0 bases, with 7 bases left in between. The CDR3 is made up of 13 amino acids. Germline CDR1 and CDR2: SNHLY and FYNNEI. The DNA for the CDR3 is TGTGCCAGCAATCTAGTCTCCTACAATGAGCAGTTCTTC. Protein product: CASNLVSYNEQFF.

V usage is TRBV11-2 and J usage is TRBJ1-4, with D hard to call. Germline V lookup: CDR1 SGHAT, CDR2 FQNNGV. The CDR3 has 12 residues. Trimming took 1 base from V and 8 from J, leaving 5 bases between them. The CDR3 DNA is TGTGCCAGCAGCTTAGTCTCCGAAAAACTGTTTTTT. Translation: CASSLVSEKLFF.

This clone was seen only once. The CDR3 sequence: CASSLDRGAISNEKLFF. The DNA for the CDR3 is TGTGCCAGCAGCTTGGACCGGGGGGCGATTTCTAATGAAAAACTGTTTTTT. V gene TRBV5-5 combines with J gene TRBJ1-4, with a weak D call TRBD1 (6 bases). The V gene lost 0 bases and the J gene lost 3 bases, with 15 bases spanning the gap. Germline values: CDR1 SGHKS, CDR2 YYEKEE (reference sequence). The CDR3 has 17 residues.

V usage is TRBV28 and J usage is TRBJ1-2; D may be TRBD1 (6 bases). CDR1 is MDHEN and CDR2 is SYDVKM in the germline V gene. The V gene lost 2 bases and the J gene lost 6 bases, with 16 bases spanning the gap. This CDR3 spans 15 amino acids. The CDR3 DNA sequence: TGTGCCAGCAGTTTACGGCGGGGGGCTTGGGATGGCTACACCTTC. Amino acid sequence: CASSLRRGAWDGYTF.